The next 32 T cell receptor beta chains were all read from a single sample in a study of shared clonotypes between healthy human individuals. The table came from immunoSEQ multiplex PCR; TCRdb's copy has only in-frame clones and leaves some out. The top ten hold roughly 0.45% of the sample, which has over a million clones, around 98% seen once. The specimen was naive CD4+ T cells sorted from blood. The subset is: CD45RA+ positively selected. These receptors all come from a man aged 25-40 years in good health.

This sequence joins TRBV11-2 and TRBJ2-1, with D uncertain. Trimming left V 2 bases short and J 4 bases short, with 6 bases between. Germline values: CDR1 SGHAT, CDR2 FQNNGV. The CDR3 is made up of 13 amino acids. Here the CDR3 reads CASSLTRYNEQFF. The DNA for the CDR3 is TGTGCCAGCAGCTTAACTCGATACAATGAGCAGTTCTTC.

The rearrangement uses TRBV7-2 and TRBJ1-1; no reliable D call. The CDR3 spans 14 residues. Germline V lookup: CDR1 SGHTA, CDR2 FQGNSA. The germline V and J ends were trimmed by 5 bases and 1 base, with 11 bases remaining between them. In nucleotides, the CDR3 is TGTGCCAGCAGCCTGGGGATCCGGAACACTGAAGCTTTCTTT. This encodes CASSLGIRNTEAFF.

Turning to this clone: Germline is not matched at one junction end, which may reflect a read error. The V call is TRBV18, the J call TRBJ2-7; 9 bases fit TRBD1. The CDR3 sequence is 14 residues long. The germline V gene has CDR1 KGHSH and CDR2 LQKENI. CDR3 protein: CASSSPGQGYEQYF. The CDR3 region has the DNA TGTGCCAGCTCATCACCGGGACAGGGCTACGAGCAGTACTTC.

This chain uses TRBV18 with TRBJ1-2; possibly TRBD1 for D (5 bases). Germline V gives CDR1 KGHSH, CDR2 LQKENI. The V and J ends lost 6 bases and 0 bases respectively, with 20 bases between them. CDR3 length: 17 residues. CDR3 region: CASSRTQGGGSNYGYTF. The CDR3 DNA reads TGTGCCAGCTCCCGAACTCAGGGAGGTGGATCTAACTATGGCTACACCTTC.

Notes on this clone: One end of the junction varies from germline; a read error may be responsible. The chain has TRBV6-5 and TRBJ2-7; 8 bases are shared with TRBD1. The CDR3 spans 13 residues. The germline V gene has CDR1 MNHEY and CDR2 SVGAGI. The CDR3 sequence: CASSYQAGGQWCF. DNA for the CDR3: TGTGCCAGCAGTTACCAGGCAGGGGGCCAATGGTGCTTC.

This chain joins TRBV9 and TRBJ2-7, with TRBD1 as a possible D gene (5 bases). Germline V CDR1 and CDR2: SGDLS, YYNGEE. CDR3 length equals 13 residues. The germline V and J ends were trimmed by 0 bases and 7 bases, with 11 bases remaining between them. The CDR3 here is CASSVVGLGEQYF. The CDR3 DNA sequence: TGTGCCAGCAGCGTAGTGGGGCTGGGGGAGCAGTACTTC.

The V call is TRBV11-2, the J call TRBJ1-1; possible D gene TRBD1, 6 bases. V lost 3 bases and J 3 bases, leaving 17 bases between the germline ends. Germline-derived CDR1 and CDR2 are SGHAT and FQNNGV. The CDR3 spans 16 residues. Here the CDR3 reads CASSFPVPGADTEAFF. CDR3 DNA sequence: TGTGCCAGCAGCTTCCCTGTTCCGGGGGCTGACACTGAAGCTTTCTTT.

The chain couples TRBV4-3 to TRBJ2-7, with D unclear. The ends were cut back, 1 base at V and 2 bases at J, with 12 bases in the middle. The germline V gene has CDR1 LGHNA and CDR2 YSLEER. The length of the CDR3 is 15 residues. As DNA, the CDR3 is TGCGCCAGCAGCCAAGCAGGCCTCGACCCCTACGAGCAGTACTTC. This sequence encodes CASSQAGLDPYEQYF.

The rearrangement links TRBV28 to TRBJ1-4, with TRBD1 identical over 8 bases. CDR3 length: 15 residues. V was pared by 6 bases and J by 7 bases, with 10 bases of the junction left unmatched. Germline loops: CDR1 MDHEN, CDR2 SYDVKM. The CDR3 DNA follows: TGTGCCAGCAGATACGACAGGGGAAACGCTGAAAAACTGTTTTTT. Protein product: CASRYDRGNAEKLFF.

The rearrangement joins TRBV28 to TRBJ2-1; D not resolved. CDR3 size: 12 residues. Germline CDR1 reads MDHEN; CDR2 reads SYDVKM. V gave up 3 bases and J gave up 6 bases, with 6 bases separating them. The chain's CDR3 is CASSFQTNEQFF. CDR3 DNA: TGTGCCAGCAGTTTTCAGACCAATGAGCAGTTCTTC.

The chain uses TRBV2 and TRBJ2-5, with D tentatively TRBD2 (6 bases). Germline V gene sequence: CDR1 SNHLY, CDR2 FYNNEI. Trimming left V 4 bases short and J 3 bases short, with 6 bases between. CDR3 length equals 12 residues. The CDR3, as DNA: TGTGCCAGCAGTGTAGCGGAAGAGACCCAGTACTTC. Its protein is CASSVAEETQYF.

This chain links TRBV7-9 with TRBJ2-3; TRBD1 might be the D (6 bases). Looked up from germline, CDR1 is SEHNR and CDR2 is FQNEAQ (reference sequence). Trimming shortened V by 4 bases and J by 6 bases, and 17 bases separated the two germline ends. There are 15 residues in the CDR3. The CDR3 sequence: CASSSWDMAGDTQYF. CDR3 DNA sequence: TGTGCCAGCAGCTCATGGGACATGGCCGGGGATACGCAGTATTTT.

Only one count was recorded for this clone. The chain links TRBV5-4 to TRBJ2-5; D is undetermined. The germline CDR1 and CDR2 sequences are SGHNT and YYREEE (reference sequence). Trimming took 3 bases from V and 4 from J, leaving 7 bases between them. This CDR3 region has 12 residues. The CDR3 is CASSSPRETQYF. CDR3 DNA: TGTGCCAGCAGCTCGCCCCGAGAGACCCAGTACTTC.

This chain joins TRBV28 and TRBJ2-1; no firm D call. CDR3 length: 15 amino acids. V was trimmed by 6 bases and J by 5 bases, leaving 17 bases between them. Germline assignment: CDR1 MDHEN and CDR2 SYDVKM. The CDR3 loop reads CASRKRGLVHNEQFF. CDR3 coding DNA: TGTGCCAGCAGGAAGCGAGGCCTAGTACACAATGAGCAGTTCTTC. Filled out from reference TRBV28 and TRBJ2-1, the complete variable domain reads DVKVTQSSRYLVKRTGEKVFLECVQDMDHENMFWYRQDPGLGLRLIYFSYDVKMKEKGDIPEGYSVSREKKERFSLILESASTNQTSMYLCASRKRGLVHNEQFFGPGTRLTVL.

This clone has just one count. This sequence joins TRBV27 and TRBJ1-2; D unclear. CDR3 length: 14 residues. The V end was cut by 5 bases, the J end by 6 bases, with 16 bases between. Germline CDR1 reads MNHEY; CDR2 reads SMNVEV (reference sequence). The DNA for the CDR3 is TGTGCCAGCAGTGTTACCGGGCTAGTTCATGGCTACACCTTC. As protein: CASSVTGLVHGYTF.

This chain joins TRBV6-6 and TRBJ2-7; D is ambiguous. The CDR3 contains 12 residues. Germline values: CDR1 MNHNY, CDR2 SVGAGI (reference sequence). The V end was cut by 4 bases, the J end by 2 bases, with 6 bases between. The CDR3 DNA sequence: TGTGCCAGCAGTTTACCCGCCTACGAGCAGTACTTC. Amino acid sequence: CASSLPAYEQYF.

The genes are TRBV5-4 and TRBJ2-7; D may be TRBD1 (5 bases). CDR1 is SGHNT and CDR2 is YYREEE in the germline V gene (reference sequence). The CDR3 extends over 15 amino acids. Deletions cut 1 base from V and 0 bases from J, with 11 bases between. The CDR3 DNA reads TGTGCCAGCAGCTTGCAGGGCGGTAGCTCCTACGAGCAGTACTTC. Translating gives CASSLQGGSSYEQYF.

This chain links TRBV19 with TRBJ2-7; 9 bases match TRBD1. The junction had 13 bases not matched to a gene; V was cut back by 6 bases and J by 1 base. Germline assignment: CDR1 LNHDA and CDR2 SQIVND (reference sequence). The CDR3 totals 17 residues. As DNA, the CDR3 is TGTGCCAGTAGAGACCGGGACAGGGACCATACTTCCTACGAGCAGTACTTC. This sequence encodes CASRDRDRDHTSYEQYF.

The chain has TRBV7-8 and TRBJ2-1; D tentatively reads TRBD1 or TRBD2 (5 bases each). The CDR3 length is 14 residues. Germline V CDR1 and CDR2: SGHVS, FQNEAQ. The V gene lost 5 bases and the J gene lost 5 bases, with 13 bases spanning the gap. Written as DNA, the CDR3 is TGTGCCAGCAGCCTCCGGGACGTTCACAATGAGCAGTTCTTC. Its translation is CASSLRDVHNEQFF.

CDR3 sequence: CATNRDRGHEQFF. The CDR3 nucleotides are TGTGCCACCAACCGGGACAGGGGTCATGAGCAGTTCTTC. The chain recombines TRBV27 with TRBJ2-1, with 10 nucleotides matching TRBD1. With V trimmed by 10 bases and J by 8 bases, 8 bases remained unmatched. Per the germline V gene, CDR1 is MNHEY and CDR2 is SMNVEV (reference sequence). The CDR3 spans 13 residues.

This chain joins TRBV5-1 and TRBJ2-6, with D tentatively TRBD1 (6 bases). With 0 bases removed from V and 1 base from J, the gap between germline ends came to 14 bases. The CDR3 runs 18 residues. Germline V gene sequence: CDR1 SGHRS, CDR2 YFSETQ. Here the CDR3 DNA reads TGCGCCAGCAGCTTGGCAGGGGTCGCCCTTTCTGGGGCCAACGTCCTGACTTTC. This sequence encodes CASSLAGVALSGANVLTF.

V and J are TRBV6-5 and TRBJ1-2; D is uncertain. The germline gives CDR1 MNHEY, CDR2 SVGAGI. CDR3 length equals 15 residues. Between the trimmed V and J ends, which lost 6 bases and 1 base, there was a span of 15 bases. DNA for the CDR3: TGTGCCAGCAGCTATATGGGCAAGGATAACTATGGCTACACCTTC. It specifies CASSYMGKDNYGYTF.

About this clone itself: Other nucleotide sequences in the sample specify the same CDR3. V and J are TRBV5-1 and TRBJ1-4, with a possible D match to TRBD1 (6 bases). The V gene lost 1 base and the J gene lost 8 bases, with 9 bases spanning the gap. The CDR3 sequence is 13 residues long. In germline, CDR1 is SGHRS, CDR2 YFSETQ. CDR3 sequence reads: CASSLTGGEKLFF. CDR3 nucleotides: TGCGCCAGCAGCTTGACGGGGGGCGAAAAACTGTTTTTT. The full variable domain, in which reference TRBV5-1 and TRBJ1-4 provide the parts outside the CDR3, is KAGVTQTPRYLIKTRGQQVTLSCSPISGHRSVSWYQQTPGQGLQFLFEYFSETQRNKGNFPGRFSGRQFSNSRSEMNVSTLELGDSALYLCASSLTGGEKLFFGSGTQLSVL.

A single count supports this clone. The CDR3 region has the DNA TGTGCCAGTAGTGTCCGGCGGGGGCGCATCACAGATACGCAGTATTTT. Translating it yields CASSVRRGRITDTQYF. The rearrangement joins TRBV19 to TRBJ2-3, with a tentative D call TRBD2 (7 bases). This CDR3 comprises 16 residues. Germline V CDR1 and CDR2: LNHDA, SQIVND (reference sequence). V was trimmed by 5 bases and J by 2 bases, leaving 17 bases between them.

The V call is TRBV7-6, the J call TRBJ2-5; TRBD2 aligns across 9 bases. Germline CDR1 reads SGHVS; CDR2 reads FNYEAQ. The CDR3 is made up of 17 amino acids. With V trimmed by 1 base and J by 2 bases, 8 bases remained unmatched. The CDR3 spells CASSLVAGGLLQETQYF. The CDR3 bases are TGTGCCAGCAGCTTAGTCGCGGGAGGGTTACTACAAGAGACCCAGTACTTC.

The chain is built from TRBV28 and TRBJ1-5; no definite D call. Trimming removed 6 bases from V and 6 bases from J, with 12 bases in between. Germline-derived CDR1 and CDR2 are MDHEN and SYDVKM. The CDR3 runs 13 residues. Written as DNA, the CDR3 is TGTGCCAGCAGGATACGGGTGTCTCAGCCCCAGCATTTT. Its protein is CASRIRVSQPQHF.

To note about this clone: This specimen includes other DNA sequences encoding the same CDR3. The chain joins TRBV25-1 to TRBJ2-1, with D unresolved. This CDR3 is 11 amino acids long. Germline CDR1 MGHDK, CDR2 SYGVNS. V shed 0 bases and J shed 6 bases, with 0 bases lying between them. CDR3 in amino acids: CASSEYNEQFF. Written as DNA, the CDR3 is TGTGCCAGCAGTGAATACAATGAGCAGTTCTTC.

The rearrangement joins TRBV9 to TRBJ2-3; TRBD1 agrees at 8 bases. V lost 2 bases, J lost 8 bases, and 4 bases stayed unmatched. Looked up from germline, CDR1 is SGDLS and CDR2 is YYNGEE. The CDR3 spans 13 residues. The CDR3 sequence: CASSVGQGVTQYF. As DNA, the CDR3 is TGTGCCAGCAGCGTTGGACAGGGAGTTACGCAGTATTTT.

This clone has only one observation. The chain has TRBV15 and TRBJ1-1; D unresolved. CDR1 LNHNV and CDR2 YYDKDF come from the germline V gene (reference sequence). Trimming pared 0 bases from V and 6 bases from J, leaving 8 bases between. The length of the CDR3 is 13 residues. CDR3 sequence: CATSRDPGSEAFF. The CDR3 DNA reads as TGTGCCACCAGCAGAGACCCCGGGTCTGAAGCTTTCTTT.

J is TRBJ1-4 and V is TRBV5-1, with D unclear. V was shortened by 1 base and J by 6 bases, with 7 bases between the two germline ends. The CDR3 loop spans 13 amino acids. Germline CDR1 reads SGHRS; CDR2 reads YFSETQ. CDR3 sequence: CASSLLRDEKLFF. The CDR3 DNA follows: TGCGCCAGCAGCTTGCTCCGCGATGAAAAACTGTTTTTT. Looking up the rest from reference TRBV5-1 and TRBJ1-4 gives the full variable domain: KAGVTQTPRYLIKTRGQQVTLSCSPISGHRSVSWYQQTPGQGLQFLFEYFSETQRNKGNFPGRFSGRQFSNSRSEMNVSTLELGDSALYLCASSLLRDEKLFFGSGTQLSVL.

This clone was seen once. The J gene is TRBJ2-1, the V gene TRBV25-1, with a tentative D call TRBD1 (6 bases). V lost 8 bases and J 0 bases, leaving 17 bases between the germline ends. Looked up from germline, CDR1 is MGHDK and CDR2 is SYGVNS. The CDR3 sequence is 16 residues long. The CDR3 bases are TGTGCCAGCCGCTCCTCCAGGGGTAGCTCCTACAATGAGCAGTTCTTC. Amino acids: CASRSSRGSSYNEQFF.

V and J are TRBV15 and TRBJ2-7; D remains unclear. V was pared by 0 bases and J by 2 bases, with 8 bases between. Per germline, CDR1 LNHNV and CDR2 YYDKDF (reference sequence). CDR3 length equals 14 residues. CDR3 region: CATSRDKGPYEQYF. The CDR3 nucleotides are TGTGCCACCAGCAGAGATAAGGGTCCCTACGAGCAGTACTTC.